These T cell receptor beta chains were read from a single sample in a study of blood T cell repertoires in COVID-19. Using immunoSEQ multiplex PCR, the repertoire was profiled, and TCRdb retains in-frame clones only, with some absent. Among tens of thousands of clones, more than 75% were seen once, and the ten largest hold around 13%. The sequenced material came from peripheral blood. These receptor sequences come from a human donor in a cohort sampled during active COVID-19. Both conserved end residues are part of each CDR3. A D gene is named only where the DNA matches it firmly.

cdr3_aa	d_call	v_call	j_call
CASSLGAGSDYEQYF	NA	TRBV7-3	TRBJ2-7
CASSPQGVETQYF	TRBD1	TRBV18	TRBJ2-5
CASRKRMNTEAFF	NA	TRBV12-3/TRBV12-4	TRBJ1-1
CASSPGTATYEQYF	NA	TRBV18	TRBJ2-7
CASSPDPGLAGGWFF	TRBD2	TRBV5-1	TRBJ2-1
CSFYRVNTEAFF	NA	TRBV29-1	TRBJ1-1
CASITDRGRNSPLHF	TRBD1	TRBV2	TRBJ1-6
CATLPRGGTGNQPQHF	NA	TRBV19	TRBJ1-5
CASSVDIPITNEKLFF	NA	TRBV6-1	TRBJ1-4
CASSEVSGQGLEGTQYF	NA	TRBV2	TRBJ2-5
CASSPTYSGNTIYF	NA	TRBV7-9	TRBJ1-3
CASSFAGANYGYTF	NA	TRBV27	TRBJ1-2
CASSQGGLANSPLHF	NA	TRBV3-1/TRBV3-2	TRBJ1-6
CASSTGGTSGEQETQYF	TRBD2	TRBV5-1	TRBJ2-5
CASSPSTGSSYNEQFF	NA	TRBV5-5	TRBJ2-1
CASSLGALAGGGEQFF	TRBD2	TRBV5-4	TRBJ2-1
CASVRDRVNTEAFF	TRBD1	TRBV6-5	TRBJ1-1
CASSPDRASSGNTIYF	NA	TRBV18	TRBJ1-3
CASSELSGQPQHF	NA	TRBV2	TRBJ1-5
CASTRAINGAFF	NA	TRBV5-8	TRBJ1-1
CASSEEMGAGGPLHF	NA	TRBV2	TRBJ1-6
CASSQGRGRRNEAFF	NA	TRBV3-1/TRBV3-2	TRBJ1-1
CASRGTGGPSEQYF	TRBD1	TRBV2	TRBJ2-7
CASSSPGGYTF	NA	TRBV6-5	TRBJ1-2
CASRQRGDSNTGELFF	TRBD2	TRBV7-9	TRBJ2-2
CASSLGGRGPQTEAFF	NA	TRBV5-4	TRBJ1-1
CASSERQVRSNQPQHF	NA	TRBV2	TRBJ1-5
CASSIRDQPQHF	NA	TRBV19	TRBJ1-5
CASSTRTVSNSPLHF	NA	TRBV19	TRBJ1-6
CASDPATNEKLFF	NA	TRBV2	TRBJ1-4
CASSYMGSSYNEQFF	NA	TRBV2	TRBJ2-1
CASSPRGAQNYEQYF	NA	TRBV5-6	TRBJ2-7
CASSQDNRHRETQYF	NA	TRBV4-1	TRBJ2-5
CASSQGAGANAKNIQYF	NA	TRBV3-1/TRBV3-2	TRBJ2-4
CASSQSLAGGRGTDTQYF	TRBD2	TRBV27	TRBJ2-3
CASSLAGSEAFF	NA	TRBV28	TRBJ1-1
CASSLWAGESYEQYF	NA	TRBV5-1	TRBJ2-7
CASSIDFWQANTGELFF	NA	TRBV19	TRBJ2-2
CASSLPDSYYGYTF	NA	TRBV18	TRBJ1-2
CASGLQGFTSYEQYF	NA	TRBV12-5	TRBJ2-7
CASSSGLVPGELFF	TRBD2	TRBV5-1	TRBJ2-2
CASRTGGNSPLHF	TRBD1	TRBV5-1	TRBJ1-6
CPPSLAGGGGYEQYF	NA	TRBV5-1	TRBJ2-7
CSVPGQGSYEQYF	TRBD1	TRBV29-1	TRBJ2-7
CASSLGLAGGETQYF	TRBD2	TRBV5-1	TRBJ2-5
CASSQDSSRRTDTQYF	NA	TRBV14	TRBJ2-3